These T cell receptor beta chains were read from a single sample in a study of neurological immune-mediated disorders. TCRdb re-analysed the 5' RACE reads in MiXCR, keeping a single row per CDR3 protein. The sample records 70,000 to 90,000 distinct CDR3 sequences, about 5.2% being singletons. Specimen: PBMCs. Every receptor here comes from a woman aged 25 to 39 with multiple sclerosis. The CDR3 runs from the conserved cysteine through the conserved F or W. Size is omitted from some rows. Given values are once, few, many or a class for expanded clones.

clone_size: -; j_call: TRBJ2-2; v_call: TRBV20-1; cdr3_aa: CSARRLAGVGNTGELFF
clone_size: -; j_call: TRBJ2-1; v_call: TRBV11-2; cdr3_aa: CASSFRYNEQFF
clone_size: many; j_call: TRBJ2-7; v_call: TRBV5-1; cdr3_aa: CASSLVPATYEQYF
clone_size: many; j_call: TRBJ1-4; v_call: TRBV6-1; cdr3_aa: CASSEAAGTGGGKLFF
clone_size: -; j_call: TRBJ1-1; v_call: TRBV5-1; cdr3_aa: CASSPTDRGEAFF
clone_size: medium-sized; j_call: TRBJ2-7; v_call: TRBV7-9; cdr3_aa: CASREGLSYEQYF
clone_size: -; j_call: TRBJ2-1; v_call: TRBV3-1; cdr3_aa: CASSPSGGPDNEQFF
clone_size: many; j_call: TRBJ1-1; v_call: TRBV6-6; cdr3_aa: CASRPGGENTEAFF
clone_size: many; j_call: TRBJ1-1; v_call: TRBV7-6; cdr3_aa: CASSLSLYTEAFF
clone_size: many; j_call: TRBJ2-1; v_call: TRBV3-1; cdr3_aa: CASSQESVFGGTWNEQFF
clone_size: -; j_call: TRBJ1-5; v_call: TRBV20-1; cdr3_aa: CSARTGDHPQHF
clone_size: -; j_call: TRBJ1-5; v_call: TRBV5-6; cdr3_aa: CASSFGTGGSQPQHF
clone_size: many; j_call: TRBJ2-1; v_call: TRBV12-3/TRBV12-4; cdr3_aa: CASKDRGLNEQFF
clone_size: many; j_call: TRBJ2-1; v_call: TRBV5-1; cdr3_aa: CASSSRGGPADEQFF
clone_size: few; j_call: TRBJ1-1; v_call: TRBV24-1; cdr3_aa: CATSDPAGQSNTEAFF
clone_size: many; j_call: TRBJ2-3; v_call: TRBV12-3/TRBV12-4; cdr3_aa: CASSLRIGDSDTQYF